The next 32 T cell receptor beta chains were all read from a single sample in a study of blood T cell repertoires in COVID-19. Using immunoSEQ multiplex PCR, the repertoire was profiled, and TCRdb retains in-frame clones only, with some absent. The sample lists 400,000 or so clones; around nine tenths were seen once. The sample was peripheral blood. The receptors were sampled from a young man with COVID-19, enrolled during active disease.

This clone was seen only a few times. V is TRBV5-4 and J is TRBJ2-2, with 8 bases fitting TRBD2. Trimming removed 9 bases from V and 2 bases from J; junction bases left unmatched: 6. Germline V gene sequence: CDR1 SGHNT, CDR2 YYREEE (reference sequence). The CDR3 covers 14 residues. CDR3 nucleotide sequence: TGTGCCATCAGAGCGGGAGCCAACACCGGGGAGCTGTTTTTT. It translates to CAIRAGANTGELFF.

V is TRBV5-1 and J is TRBJ2-2, with 7 bases aligning to TRBD1. Germline CDR1 and CDR2: SGHRS and YFSETQ. Trimming took 0 bases from V and 1 from J; bases not matched to a gene: 3. CDR3 length equals 16 residues. The CDR3 is CASSLGQGRNTGELFF. In DNA, the CDR3 is TGCGCCAGCAGCTTGGGACAGGGAAGGAACACCGGGGAGCTGTTTTTT.

The chain carries TRBV27 and TRBJ2-7; D perhaps matches TRBD2 (6 bases). The CDR3 has 13 residues. Between the trimmed V and J ends, which lost 8 bases and 5 bases, there was a span of 16 bases. From germline, CDR1 is MNHEY and CDR2 SMNVEV (reference sequence). The CDR3 protein is CASRSGSSDEQYF. The CDR3 DNA reads as TGTGCCAGCCGCTCCGGGAGTTCCGACGAGCAGTACTTC.

The chain joins TRBV19 to TRBJ2-1; 9 positions match TRBD2. The germline V gene has CDR1 LNHDA and CDR2 SQIVND (reference sequence). This CDR3 has 16 residues. V was clipped by 5 bases and J by 2 bases; unmatched bases: 7. For the CDR3, the DNA is TGTGCCAGTAGTTTGGGCGGGGGGGTAGCCTACAATGAGCAGTTCTTC. Amino acid sequence: CASSLGGGVAYNEQFF.

The chain uses TRBV30 and TRBJ1-5, with D possibly matching TRBD1 (5 bases). Trimming cost V 8 bases and J 2 bases, with 13 bases left between them. The CDR3 spans 13 residues. Germline V gene sequence: CDR1 GTSNPN, CDR2 SVGIG (reference sequence). The CDR3: CASSAGGNQPQHF. DNA of the CDR3: TGTGCCAGCTCCGCGGGGGGCAATCAGCCCCAGCATTTT.

This sequence joins TRBV15 and TRBJ2-5, with D uncertain. Germline V gene lookup returns CDR1 LNHNV and CDR2 YYDKDF (reference sequence). The CDR3 sequence is 13 residues long. V was clipped by 7 bases and J by 2 bases, with 11 bases between them. Here the CDR3 reads CATNADWQETQYF. In nucleotides, the CDR3 is TGTGCCACCAACGCAGACTGGCAAGAGACCCAGTACTTC.

This clone was seen more than once but under ten times. The V and J genes are TRBV5-4 and TRBJ2-7; 8 bases are a match to TRBD2. J gave up 7 bases and V 2 bases, and 5 bases lay outside the gene matches. This CDR3 is built from 13 residues. Germline assignment: CDR1 SGHNT and CDR2 YYREEE (reference sequence). CDR3 sequence reads: CASSFSGSREQYF. CDR3 coding DNA: TGTGCCAGCAGCTTCAGCGGGAGTCGGGAGCAGTACTTC.

CDR3 sequence (DNA): TGTGCCAGCAGCGAACTATTAGATACGCAGTATTTT. This encodes CASSELLDTQYF. The chain recombines TRBV5-4 with TRBJ2-3; unclear D gene. The germline V gene has CDR1 SGHNT and CDR2 YYREEE (reference sequence). The CDR3 covers 12 residues. Trimming left V 4 bases short and J 5 bases short, with 8 bases between. Drawing the rest from reference TRBV5-4 and TRBJ2-3, the complete variable domain is ETGVTQSPTHLIKTRGQQVTLRCSSQSGHNTVSWYQQALGQGPQFIFQYYREEENGRGNFPPRFSGLQFPNYSSELNVNALELDDSALYLCASSELLDTQYFGPGTRLTVL.

This clone has a single count. The chain is built from TRBV5-6 and TRBJ2-7, with 7 bases lining up with TRBD1. This CDR3 has 14 amino acids. J was trimmed by 5 bases and V by 2 bases; bases with no gene match: 7. Germline V CDR1 and CDR2: SGHDT, YYEEEE. The CDR3 DNA is TGTGCCAGCAGCTTCGGACAGGAGGTCCACGAGCAGTACTTC. Amino acids: CASSFGQEVHEQYF.

Turning to this clone: This specimen includes other DNA sequences encoding the same CDR3. The chain joins TRBV5-4 to TRBJ2-7; 9 bases agree with TRBD2. V lost 2 bases and J lost 0; bases outside the gene matches: 0. Germline V gene sequence: CDR1 SGHNT, CDR2 YYREEE (reference sequence). The CDR3 is 14 amino acids. The CDR3 sequence is CASSFSGSSYEQYF. The CDR3 DNA reads as TGTGCCAGCAGCTTTAGCGGGAGCTCCTACGAGCAGTACTTC.

J is TRBJ1-6 and V is TRBV15; 8 nucleotides align to TRBD1. This CDR3 comprises 14 residues. The V gene's germline CDR1 is LNHNV and CDR2 YYDKDF (reference sequence). Trimming at V came to 3 bases and at J to 10 bases, leaving 5 bases not matched to a gene. The CDR3 protein is CATSRDRDRSPLHF. CDR3 DNA sequence: TGTGCCACCAGCAGGGACAGGGACCGATCACCCCTCCACTTT.

This clone appeared a single time. The chain combines TRBV2 with TRBJ1-5, with D possibly TRBD1 on 5 matching bases. Germline V gives CDR1 SNHLY, CDR2 FYNNEI. V lost 6 bases to trimming and J lost 0 bases, with 12 bases between them. The CDR3 contains 15 residues. The CDR3 spells CASRLGTYSNQPQHF. The CDR3 region has the DNA TGTGCCAGCAGGTTAGGGACTTATAGCAATCAGCCCCAGCATTTT.

The V call is TRBV5-1, the J call TRBJ2-6; no clear D. Germline values: CDR1 SGHRS, CDR2 YFSETQ. The CDR3 spans 16 residues. V was shortened by 4 bases and J by 0 bases, with 11 bases between the two germline ends. The CDR3 region is CASSRTGSSGANVLTF. Written as DNA, the CDR3 is TGCGCCAGCAGCCGAACTGGTAGCTCTGGGGCCAACGTCCTGACTTTC.

This clone has a single count. This chain uses TRBV3-1 (or the pseudogene TRBV3-2) with TRBJ2-1; 8 bases fit TRBD2. V shed 8 bases and J 6 bases; nucleotides not matched to a gene: 9. Germline CDR1 is LGHDT and CDR2 is YNNKEL (reference sequence). The CDR3 extends over 14 amino acids. CDR3 amino acids: CASASGSLPNEQFF. The CDR3 DNA sequence: TGTGCCAGCGCAAGCGGGAGCCTCCCCAATGAGCAGTTCTTC.

The chain has TRBV24-1 and TRBJ2-2, with TRBD1 as a possible D gene (5 bases). Germline CDR1 reads KGHDR; CDR2 reads SFDVKD. The V end lost 0 bases, the J end lost 0 bases, and 13 bases lay between the germline ends. The CDR3 runs to 18 residues. In DNA, the CDR3 is TGTGCCACCAGTGATTTGACAGGCCGCGCCGCGAACACCGGGGAGCTGTTTTTT. Encoded protein: CATSDLTGRAANTGELFF.

The V call is TRBV5-6, the J call TRBJ1-1; possibly TRBD1 for D (5 bases). Per germline, CDR1 SGHDT and CDR2 YYEEEE. The CDR3 totals 15 residues. The germline V and J ends were trimmed by 0 bases and 1 base, with 10 bases remaining between them. The CDR3 DNA is TGTGCCAGCAGCTTGGCGGGTAGGGGGAACACTGAAGCTTTCTTT. It codes for CASSLAGRGNTEAFF.

The chain uses TRBV29-1 and TRBJ1-1, with D tentatively TRBD1 (5 bases). This CDR3 has 13 amino acids. The V end lost 7 bases, the J end lost 5 bases, and 17 bases lay between the germline ends. Germline assignment: CDR1 SQVTM and CDR2 ANQGSEA. DNA of the CDR3: TGCAGCGCTCTACCAAACGGGGGTACTGAAGCTTTCTTT. Residues: CSALPNGGTEAFF. The full variable domain, completed using reference TRBV29-1 and TRBJ1-1, is SAVISQKPSRDICQRGTSLTIQCQVDSQVTMMFWYRQQPGQSLTLIATANQGSEATYESGFVIDKFPISRPNLTFSTLTVSNMSPEDSSIYLCSALPNGGTEAFFGQGTRLTVV.

The sample holds a few counts of this clone. The V gene is TRBV5-5, the J gene TRBJ2-3; TRBD2 might be the D (6 bases). The CDR3 length is 14 residues. Germline CDR1 and CDR2: SGHKS and YYEKEE (reference sequence). V shed 0 bases and J shed 3 bases, with 8 bases lying between them. The chain's CDR3 is CASSLDLATDTQYF. In nucleotides, the CDR3 is TGTGCCAGCAGCTTGGATCTAGCGACAGATACGCAGTATTTT.

The chain is built from TRBV30 and TRBJ2-3, with 9 bases fitting TRBD2. With 0 bases clipped from V and 5 bases from J, the junction kept 6 bases outside the gene matches. The CDR3 sequence is 15 residues long. CDR1 GTSNPN and CDR2 SVGIG come from the germline V gene (reference sequence). The CDR3 spells CAWSVIAGAGDTQYF. The CDR3 DNA is TGTGCCTGGAGTGTTATAGCGGGAGCGGGAGATACGCAGTATTTT.

The chain carries TRBV18 and TRBJ2-7, with a tentative D call TRBD1 (7 bases). The CDR3 length is 15 residues. Trimming pared 3 bases from V and 2 bases from J, leaving 14 bases between. Germline CDR1 and CDR2: KGHSH and LQKENI. The CDR3 DNA sequence: TGTGCCAGCTCACCGAGGGTCAGGGGGGCCTACGAGCAGTACTTC. The encoded protein is CASSPRVRGAYEQYF.

V is TRBV19 and J is TRBJ2-3, with D perhaps matching TRBD2 (7 bases). The CDR3 is made up of 20 amino acids. V was pared by 6 bases and J by 1 base, with 29 bases between. The germline V gene encodes CDR1 LNHDA and CDR2 SQIVND (reference sequence). CDR3 nucleotides: TGTGCCAGTAGCGGGCGGGGGCCAGGGATCTCCCACACGGGCACAGATACGCAGTATTTT. It encodes CASSGRGPGISHTGTDTQYF.

The CDR3 loop is CASRSTALLAKNIQYF. The CDR3 region has the DNA TGTGCCAGTAGGTCGACAGCTCTTCTAGCCAAAAACATTCAGTACTTC. The chain couples TRBV19 to TRBJ2-4; a weak D match, TRBD1 (5 bases). CDR1 is LNHDA, CDR2 SQIVND, per germline (reference sequence). Trimming pared 6 bases from V and 0 bases from J, leaving 15 bases between. CDR3 size: 16 residues.

The chain combines TRBV7-9 with TRBJ2-7, with 7 nucleotides matching TRBD1. CDR3 length: 15 amino acids. Germline-derived CDR1 and CDR2 are SEHNR and FQNEAQ (reference sequence). Unmatched junction bases numbered 7, after V lost 5 bases and J lost 0 bases. CDR3 sequence (DNA): TGTGCCAGCAGCAAAGCCGGACAGGACTCCTACGAGCAGTACTTC. Protein product: CASSKAGQDSYEQYF. Full variable domain (remainder filled in from reference TRBV7-9 and TRBJ2-7): DTGVSQNPRHKITKRGQNVTFRCDPISEHNRLYWYRQTLGQGPEFLTYFQNEAQLEKSRLLSDRFSAERPKGSFSTLEIQRTEQGDSAMYLCASSKAGQDSYEQYFGPGTRLTVT.

The V and J genes are TRBV5-1 and TRBJ1-1; 7 bases line up with TRBD1. V trimming: 4 bases; J trimming: 1 base; junction bases outside the gene matches: 7. CDR3 length equals 15 residues. Germline CDR1 reads SGHRS; CDR2 reads YFSETQ. The CDR3 DNA is TGCGCCAGCAGCAGGGACAGTGACAAGAACACTGAAGCTTTCTTT. This gives the protein CASSRDSDKNTEAFF.

This chain uses TRBV19 with TRBJ2-7; 10 positions agree with TRBD2. The CDR3 length is 17 residues. With 0 bases clipped from V and 3 bases from J, the junction kept 8 bases outside the gene matches. CDR1 LNHDA and CDR2 SQIVND come from the germline V gene (reference sequence). The CDR3, as DNA: TGTGCCAGTAGTATAGATCTATGGGGGACTAGCGACTACGAGCAGTACTTC. This encodes CASSIDLWGTSDYEQYF. Looking up the rest from reference TRBV19 and TRBJ2-7 gives the full variable domain: DGGITQSPKYLFRKEGQNVTLSCEQNLNHDAMYWYRQDPGQGLRLIYYSQIVNDFQKGDIAEGYSVSREKKESFPLTVTSAQKNPTAFYLCASSIDLWGTSDYEQYFGPGTRLTVT.

The gene calls are TRBV7-6 and TRBJ2-2; tentatively, D is TRBD2 (5 bases). This CDR3 has 16 residues. The V end was cut by 5 bases, the J end by 0 bases, with 13 bases between. Germline V gene sequence: CDR1 SGHVS, CDR2 FNYEAQ. Here the CDR3 DNA reads TGTGCCAGCAGCCCGGGGTTTTCCGCGAACACCGGGGAGCTGTTTTTT. This sequence encodes CASSPGFSANTGELFF.

V usage is TRBV6-5 and J usage is TRBJ1-6, with D maybe TRBD1 (6 bases). Per the germline V gene, CDR1 is MNHEY and CDR2 is SVGAGI. The V and J ends lost 6 bases and 6 bases respectively, with 12 bases between them. The CDR3 totals 14 residues. The CDR3 nucleotides read TGTGCCAGCAGCCCCGACAGGATTAATTCACCCCTCCACTTT. It yields the protein CASSPDRINSPLHF.

This clone was seen repeatedly, ten times or more. The gene calls are TRBV12-3 or TRBV12-4 and TRBJ1-1; 7 bases line up with TRBD1. J was trimmed by 4 bases and V by 5 bases; bases with no gene match: 4. CDR3 size: 13 residues. CDR3 sequence: CASSGTGVTEAFF. CDR3 nucleotide sequence: TGTGCCAGCAGTGGAACAGGGGTCACTGAAGCTTTCTTT.

The V gene is TRBV2, the J gene TRBJ2-1; weak D call: TRBD2 (6 bases). V was cut by 5 bases and J by 6 bases, with 20 bases left in between. The CDR3 extends over 16 amino acids. Germline loops: CDR1 SNHLY, CDR2 FYNNEI. CDR3 nucleotides: TGTGCCAGCAGTTTATCTAGCGTCCTTACGGGCAATGAGCAGTTCTTC. The encoded protein is CASSLSSVLTGNEQFF. The full variable domain, in which reference TRBV2 and TRBJ2-1 provide the parts outside the CDR3, is EPEVTQTPSHQVTQMGQEVILRCVPISNHLYFYWYRQILGQKVEFLVSFYNNEISEKSEIFDDQFSVERPDGSNFTLKIRSTKLEDSAMYFCASSLSSVLTGNEQFFGPGTRLTVL.

The V and J genes are TRBV4-1 and TRBJ2-2; D perhaps matches TRBD1 (6 bases). CDR1 and CDR2 from the germline V gene are MGHRA and YSYEKL. V shed 10 bases and J shed 3 bases, with 21 bases lying between them. The CDR3 has 16 residues. CDR3 in amino acids: CATRLIFQGYTGELFF. The CDR3 coding sequence is TGCGCCACCCGCCTCATCTTCCAGGGGTACACCGGGGAGCTGTTTTTT.

The chain joins TRBV6-5 to TRBJ2-7; no reliable D call. Germline V gene data show CDR1 as MNHEY and CDR2 as SVGAGI. The CDR3 contains 13 residues. V was shortened by 4 bases and J by 2 bases, with 9 bases between the two germline ends. The CDR3 sequence is CASSLTTAYEQYF. In nucleotides, the CDR3 is TGTGCCAGCAGTTTAACGACTGCCTACGAGCAGTACTTC.

This chain links TRBV6-1 with TRBJ1-5; a weak D match, TRBD1 (5 bases). CDR3 length: 17 residues. Trimming cost V 3 bases and J 3 bases, with 18 bases left between them. Germline CDR1 reads MNHNS; CDR2 reads SASEGT. The CDR3 reads CASSDTGTARVNQPQHF. The DNA of the CDR3 is TGTGCCAGCAGTGACACCGGGACTGCGCGCGTCAATCAGCCCCAGCATTTT.